This TCR beta chain was identified during a study of shared T cell receptors in the human thymus. This table comes from immunoSEQ multiplex PCR, and its TCRdb copy is limited to in-frame clones, with some not included. The sample has 600,000 to 900,000 clones, around 85% seen once. After removal of 10 bases from V and 1 base from J, the junction contained 3 bases not matched to a gene. This CDR3 has 13 amino acids. Germline lookup yields CDR1 MNHEY and CDR2 SVGAGI. The same specimen was also included in a second study, on human thymus T cells. This second study says: Having surgery to correct congenital heart defects, healthy Finnish infants acted as the donors. Among thymic and blood repertoires, usage of V and J genes appeared biased.

The chain couples TRBV6-5 to TRBJ1-1; 10 bases align to TRBD1. This sequence was found in a girl under three years old with a congenital heart defect. The specimen sequenced was thymocytes. The CDR3 protein is CATRTGGNTEAFF. CDR3 nucleotides: TGTGCCACTAGGACAGGGGGGAACACTGAAGCTTTCTTT.